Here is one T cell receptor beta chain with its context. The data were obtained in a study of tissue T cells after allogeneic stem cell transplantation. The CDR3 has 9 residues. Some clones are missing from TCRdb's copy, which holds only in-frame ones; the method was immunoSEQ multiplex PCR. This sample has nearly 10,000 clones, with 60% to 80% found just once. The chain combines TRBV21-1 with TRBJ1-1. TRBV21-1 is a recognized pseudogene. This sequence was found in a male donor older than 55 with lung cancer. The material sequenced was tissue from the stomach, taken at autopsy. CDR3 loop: CASSAWAFF. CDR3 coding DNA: TGTGCCAGCAGCGCATGGGCTTTCTTT.